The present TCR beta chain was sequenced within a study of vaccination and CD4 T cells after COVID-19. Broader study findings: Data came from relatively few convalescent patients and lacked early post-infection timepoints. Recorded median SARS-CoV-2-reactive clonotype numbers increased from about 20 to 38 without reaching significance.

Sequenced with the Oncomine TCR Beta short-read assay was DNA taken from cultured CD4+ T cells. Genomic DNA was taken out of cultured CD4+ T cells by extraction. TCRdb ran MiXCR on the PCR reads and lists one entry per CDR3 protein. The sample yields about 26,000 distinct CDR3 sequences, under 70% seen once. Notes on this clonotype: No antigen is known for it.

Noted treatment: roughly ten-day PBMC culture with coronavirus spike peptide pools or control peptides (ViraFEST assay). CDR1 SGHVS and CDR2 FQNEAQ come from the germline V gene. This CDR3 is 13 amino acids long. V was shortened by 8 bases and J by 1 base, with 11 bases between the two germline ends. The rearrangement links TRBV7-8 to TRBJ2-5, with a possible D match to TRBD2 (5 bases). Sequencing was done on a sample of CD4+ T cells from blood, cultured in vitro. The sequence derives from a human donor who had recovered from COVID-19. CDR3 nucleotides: TGTGCCAGCTCCTACCGGGGCCAAGAGACCCAGTACTTC. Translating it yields CASSYRGQETQYF.